The 5 T cell receptor beta chains reported below all come from one sample, sequenced in a study of blood T cell repertoires in COVID-19. Some clones are missing from TCRdb's copy, which holds only in-frame ones; the method was immunoSEQ multiplex PCR. The profile shows fewer than 75,000 clones, 80% to 85% of them singletons. Sequences were obtained from peripheral blood. The receptors were sampled from a human donor in a cohort sampled during active COVID-19.

This clone was observed a handful of times. The V gene is TRBV7-9, the J gene TRBJ2-7; D might be TRBD1 (6 bases). Deletions cut 5 bases from V and 2 bases from J, with 10 bases between. In germline, CDR1 is SEHNR, CDR2 FQNEAQ (reference sequence). The CDR3 runs 13 residues. The CDR3 bases are TGTGCCAGCAGCCTCCGGGACACCTACGAGCAGTACTTC. It translates to CASSLRDTYEQYF.

V is TRBV28 and J is TRBJ1-5; weak D call: TRBD1 (6 bases). CDR3 size: 16 residues. V was clipped by 7 bases and J by 4 bases, with 20 bases between them. CDR1 MDHEN and CDR2 SYDVKM come from the germline V gene. Here the CDR3 reads CASTQGTGLANQPQHF. The CDR3 DNA reads as TGTGCCAGCACCCAGGGGACGGGTTTGGCGAATCAGCCCCAGCATTTT.

The chain carries TRBV27 and TRBJ2-5, with TRBD2 matching 9 bases. The CDR3 contains 17 residues. Looked up from germline, CDR1 is MNHEY and CDR2 is SMNVEV (reference sequence). V lost 2 bases, J lost 5 bases, and 12 bases stayed unmatched. The CDR3 loop is CASSLLAGGRLMETQYF. CDR3 bases: TGTGCCAGCAGTTTACTCGCGGGGGGGCGTTTAATGGAGACCCAGTACTTC.

A single count supports this clone. The chain combines TRBV2 with TRBJ1-3; a weak D match, TRBD1 (6 bases). The CDR3 is 14 residues long. Trimming shortened V by 5 bases and J by 0 bases, and 8 bases separated the two germline ends. Germline V gene sequence: CDR1 SNHLY, CDR2 FYNNEI. CDR3 sequence (DNA): TGTGCCAGCAGTAGACAGGTCTCTGGAAACACCATATATTTT. Amino acid sequence: CASSRQVSGNTIYF.

The chain joins TRBV7-3 to TRBJ2-6, with 9 bases identical to TRBD1. Germline V gene lookup returns CDR1 SGHTA and CDR2 FQGTGA. The CDR3 contains 17 residues. The junction had 9 bases not matched to a gene; V was cut back by 5 bases and J by 4 bases. CDR3 in amino acids: CASSAGQGLRGANVLTF. CDR3 nucleotides: TGTGCCAGCAGCGCGGGACAGGGTTTACGGGGGGCCAACGTCCTGACTTTC.